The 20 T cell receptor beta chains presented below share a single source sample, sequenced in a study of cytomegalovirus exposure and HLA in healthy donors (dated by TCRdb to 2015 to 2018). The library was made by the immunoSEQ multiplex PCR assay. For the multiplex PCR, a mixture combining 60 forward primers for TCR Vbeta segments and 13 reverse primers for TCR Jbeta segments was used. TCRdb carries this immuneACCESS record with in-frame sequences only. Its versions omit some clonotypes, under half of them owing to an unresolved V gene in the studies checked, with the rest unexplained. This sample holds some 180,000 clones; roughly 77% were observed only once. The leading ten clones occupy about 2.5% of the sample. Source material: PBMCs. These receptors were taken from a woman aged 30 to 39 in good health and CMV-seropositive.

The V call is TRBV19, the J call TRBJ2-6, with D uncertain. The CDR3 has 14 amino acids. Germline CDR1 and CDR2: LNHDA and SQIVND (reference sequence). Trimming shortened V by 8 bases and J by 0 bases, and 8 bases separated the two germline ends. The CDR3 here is CASPRVSGANVLTF. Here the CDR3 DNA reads TGTGCCAGTCCCCGAGTCTCTGGGGCCAACGTCCTGACTTTC.

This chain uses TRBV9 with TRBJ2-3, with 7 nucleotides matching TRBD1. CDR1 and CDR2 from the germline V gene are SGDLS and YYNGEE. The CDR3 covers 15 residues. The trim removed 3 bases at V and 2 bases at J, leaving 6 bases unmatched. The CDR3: CASSASGQATDTQYF. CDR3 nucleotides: TGTGCCAGCAGCGCCAGTGGACAGGCCACAGATACGCAGTATTTT.

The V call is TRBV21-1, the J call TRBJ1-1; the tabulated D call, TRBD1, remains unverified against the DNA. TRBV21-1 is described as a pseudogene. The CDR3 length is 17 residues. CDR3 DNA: TGTGCCAGCAGCTCCTGCGGGACAGGGGGAGTAGGGGCTGAAGCTTTCTTT. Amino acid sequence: CASSSCGTGGVGAEAFF.

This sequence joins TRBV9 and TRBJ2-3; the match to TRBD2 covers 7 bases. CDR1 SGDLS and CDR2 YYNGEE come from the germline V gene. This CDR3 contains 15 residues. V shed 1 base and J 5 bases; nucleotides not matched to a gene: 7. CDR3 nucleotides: TGTGCCAGCAGCGTAAGCGGGGTCGGGCGAGATACGCAGTATTTT. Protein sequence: CASSVSGVGRDTQYF.

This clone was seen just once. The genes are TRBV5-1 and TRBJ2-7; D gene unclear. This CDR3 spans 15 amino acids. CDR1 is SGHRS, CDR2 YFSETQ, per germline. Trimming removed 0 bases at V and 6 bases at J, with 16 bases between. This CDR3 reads CASSLDDTVSGEQYF. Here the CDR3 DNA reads TGCGCCAGCAGCTTGGATGATACCGTCAGTGGCGAGCAGTACTTC.

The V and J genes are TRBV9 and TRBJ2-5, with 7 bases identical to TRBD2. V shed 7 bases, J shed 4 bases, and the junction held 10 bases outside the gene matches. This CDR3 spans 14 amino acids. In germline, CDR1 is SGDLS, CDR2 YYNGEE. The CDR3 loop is CASCRGGGGETQYF. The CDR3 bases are TGTGCCAGCTGCCGGGGCGGGGGTGGAGAGACCCAGTACTTC.

The CDR3 protein is CASSSPFLGGGGETQYF. The CDR3 region has the DNA TGTGCCAGCAGCTCTCCGTTCCTCGGGGGGGGAGGAGAGACCCAGTACTTC. The chain uses TRBV5-8 and TRBJ2-5; 8 bases fit TRBD2. With V trimmed by 3 bases and J by 4 bases, 14 bases remained unmatched. CDR1 and CDR2 (germline): SGHTS, YDEGEE. The CDR3 covers 17 residues.

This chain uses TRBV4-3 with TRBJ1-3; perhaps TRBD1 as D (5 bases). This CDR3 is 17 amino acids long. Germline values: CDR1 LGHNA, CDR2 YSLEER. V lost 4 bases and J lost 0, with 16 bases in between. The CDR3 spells CASSRLREGSSGNTIYF. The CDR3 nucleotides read TGCGCCAGCAGCCGCCTCAGGGAGGGCAGCTCTGGAAACACCATATATTTT.

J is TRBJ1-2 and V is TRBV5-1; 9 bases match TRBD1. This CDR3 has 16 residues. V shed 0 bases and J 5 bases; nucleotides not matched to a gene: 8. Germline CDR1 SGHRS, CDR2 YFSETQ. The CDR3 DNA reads TGCGCCAGCAGCTTGGTCTATCGGGACAGGGTTTATGGCTACACCTTC. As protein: CASSLVYRDRVYGYTF.

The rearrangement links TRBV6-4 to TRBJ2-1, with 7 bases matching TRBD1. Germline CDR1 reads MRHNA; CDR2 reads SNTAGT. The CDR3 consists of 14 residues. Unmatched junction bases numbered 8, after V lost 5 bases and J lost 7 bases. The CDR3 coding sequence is TGTGCCAGCAGTTTAGGGGGCCCAGGGAATGAGCAGTTCTTC. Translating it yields CASSLGGPGNEQFF.

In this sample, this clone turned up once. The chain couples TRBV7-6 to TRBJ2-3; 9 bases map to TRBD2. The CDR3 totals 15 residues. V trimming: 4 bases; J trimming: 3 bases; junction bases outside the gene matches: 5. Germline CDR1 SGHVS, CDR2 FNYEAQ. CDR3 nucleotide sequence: TGTGCCAGCAGCTCCAGCGGGGGGCCAACAGATACGCAGTATTTT. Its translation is CASSSSGGPTDTQYF.

CDR3 loop: CASSFVGSTEAFF. In DNA form, the CDR3 reads TGCGCCAGCAGCTTCGTGGGGAGCACTGAAGCTTTCTTT. The chain joins TRBV5-1 to TRBJ1-1; no reliable D call. Looked up from germline, CDR1 is SGHRS and CDR2 is YFSETQ. This CDR3 comprises 13 residues. The V and J ends lost 2 bases and 4 bases respectively, with 9 bases between them.

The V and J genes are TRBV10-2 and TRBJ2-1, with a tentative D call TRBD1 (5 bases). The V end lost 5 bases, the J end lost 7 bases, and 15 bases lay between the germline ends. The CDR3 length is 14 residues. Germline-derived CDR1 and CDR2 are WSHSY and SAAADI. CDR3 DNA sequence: TGCGCCAGCAGTCGACAGTCCATGAGTAATGAGCAGTTCTTC. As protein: CASSRQSMSNEQFF.

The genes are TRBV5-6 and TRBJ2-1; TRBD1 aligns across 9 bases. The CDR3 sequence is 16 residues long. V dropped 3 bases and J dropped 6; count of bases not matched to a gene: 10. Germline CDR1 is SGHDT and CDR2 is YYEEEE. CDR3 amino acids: CASSSSGTGQPNEQFF. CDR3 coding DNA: TGTGCCAGCAGCTCATCAGGGACAGGGCAACCCAATGAGCAGTTCTTC.

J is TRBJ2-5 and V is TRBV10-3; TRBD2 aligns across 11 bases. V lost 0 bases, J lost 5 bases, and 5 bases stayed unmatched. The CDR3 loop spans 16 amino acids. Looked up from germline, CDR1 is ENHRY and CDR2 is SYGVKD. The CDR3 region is CAISESGTSGGETQYF. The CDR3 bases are TGTGCCATCAGTGAGTCCGGGACTAGCGGAGGGGAGACCCAGTACTTC.

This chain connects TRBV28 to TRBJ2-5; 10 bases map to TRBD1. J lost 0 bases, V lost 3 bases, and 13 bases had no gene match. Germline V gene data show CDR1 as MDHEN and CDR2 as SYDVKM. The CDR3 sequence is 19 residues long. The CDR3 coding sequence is TGTGCCAGCAGTTTGGAACGAATTTGGACAGGGGGAGACCAAGAGACCCAGTACTTC. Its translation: CASSLERIWTGGDQETQYF.

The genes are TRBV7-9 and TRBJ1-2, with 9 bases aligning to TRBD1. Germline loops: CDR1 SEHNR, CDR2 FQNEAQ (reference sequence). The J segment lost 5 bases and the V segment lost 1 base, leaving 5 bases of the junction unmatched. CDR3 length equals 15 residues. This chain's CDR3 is CASSLDGTGTYGYTF. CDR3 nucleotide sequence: TGTGCCAGCAGCTTAGACGGGACAGGGACTTATGGCTACACCTTC.

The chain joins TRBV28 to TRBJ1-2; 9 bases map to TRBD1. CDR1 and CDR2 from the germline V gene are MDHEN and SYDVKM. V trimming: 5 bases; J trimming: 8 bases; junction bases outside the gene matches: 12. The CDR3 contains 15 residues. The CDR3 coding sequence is TGTGCCAGCAGTCCCGCCCCGGGACAGGGTGCAGGCTACACCTTC. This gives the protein CASSPAPGQGAGYTF.

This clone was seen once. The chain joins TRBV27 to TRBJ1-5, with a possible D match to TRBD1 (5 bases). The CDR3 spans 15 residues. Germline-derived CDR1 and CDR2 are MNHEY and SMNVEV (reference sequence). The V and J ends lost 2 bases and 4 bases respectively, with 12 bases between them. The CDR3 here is CASSLKGWGNQPQHF. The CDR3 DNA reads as TGTGCCAGCAGTTTAAAGGGGTGGGGAAATCAGCCCCAGCATTTT.

The CDR3 here is CASSFWTGSNQPQHF. DNA for the CDR3: TGTGCCAGCAGTTTCTGGACAGGGAGCAATCAGCCCCAGCATTTT. The chain combines TRBV28 with TRBJ1-5; 8 bases line up with TRBD1. Germline V CDR1 and CDR2: MDHEN, SYDVKM. V lost 3 bases, J lost 1 base, and 2 bases stayed unmatched. The CDR3 is 15 amino acids.